One and the same sample provided the 8 T cell receptor beta chains below, sequenced in a study of blood T cells in healthy people across ages. Then a second PCR, running about 7 to 11 cycles, was carried out with a sample-barcoded 5' primer and a J-beta primer mix. TCRdb ran MiXCR on the 5' RACE reads and lists one entry per CDR3 protein. Here the sample spans under 2,000,000 distinct CDR3 sequences, around 48% being singletons. Material for sequencing was blood. The receptors stem from a middle-aged woman in good health.

This rearrangement joins TRBV10-3 to TRBJ1-3, with D perhaps matching TRBD1 (5 bases). The germline V gene encodes CDR1 ENHRY and CDR2 SYGVKD. The CDR3 is 14 residues long. V was cut by 6 bases and J by 0 bases, with 9 bases left in between. The CDR3 spells CAIRDDSSGNTIYF. Here the CDR3 DNA reads TGTGCCATCAGGGATGACAGCTCTGGAAACACCATATATTTT.

V usage is TRBV20-1 and J usage is TRBJ2-1, with 12 nucleotides matching TRBD2. J gave up 7 bases and V 1 base, and 2 bases lay outside the gene matches. Germline CDR1 reads DFQATT; CDR2 reads SNEGSKA (reference sequence). The CDR3 is made up of 14 amino acids. The CDR3 region is CSARVLAGGNEQFF. CDR3 sequence (DNA): TGCAGTGCTAGAGTTCTAGCGGGGGGGAATGAGCAGTTCTTC.

This clonotype was detected only once. For the CDR3, the DNA is TGTGCCAGCAGGGGGGGGACAGCGGGGGAGGCAAATACGCAGTATTTT. Protein sequence: CASRGGTAGEANTQYF. V and J are TRBV7-6 and TRBJ2-3; a possible D gene is TRBD2 (8 bases). Trimming took off 6 bases at V and 7 bases at J, with 23 bases between the two ends. Germline assignment: CDR1 SGHVS and CDR2 FNYEAQ. The CDR3 extends over 16 amino acids. The full variable domain, completed using reference TRBV7-6 and TRBJ2-3, is GAGVSQSPRYKVTKRGQDVALRCDPISGHVSLYWYRQALGQGPEFLTYFNYEAQQDKSGLPNDRFSAERPEGSISTLTIQRTEQRDSAMYRCASRGGTAGEANTQYFGPGTRLTVL.

This clonotype was seen a handful of times. The chain employs TRBV7-2 and TRBJ2-1, with 8 positions matching TRBD2. This CDR3 has 16 amino acids. Germline V gives CDR1 SGHTA, CDR2 FQGNSA. The V gene end was trimmed by 4 bases and the J gene end by 2 bases; junction bases not matched to a gene: 7. In nucleotides, the CDR3 is TGTGCCAGCAGCTCCCAGCGGGGGTTGGCCTACAATGAGCAGTTCTTC. Its protein product is CASSSQRGLAYNEQFF.

The chain couples TRBV12-3 or TRBV12-4 to TRBJ2-1; 7 positions agree with TRBD1. The CDR3 runs to 14 residues. V dropped 2 bases and J dropped 9; count of bases not matched to a gene: 7. The CDR3 reads CASSLIQGISEQFF. The DNA of the CDR3 is TGTGCCAGCAGTTTAATACAGGGGATAAGTGAGCAGTTCTTC.

In its sample, this clonotype was seen a few times. The chain couples TRBV4-1 to TRBJ1-5, with 12 nucleotides matching TRBD1. The CDR3 contains 19 residues. Per the germline V gene, CDR1 is MGHRA and CDR2 is YSYEKL. V trimming: 0 bases; J trimming: 5 bases; junction bases outside the gene matches: 11. The CDR3 reads CASSQDLGTGGSSYQPQHF. The DNA for the CDR3 is TGCGCCAGCAGCCAAGATCTTGGGACAGGGGGCTCTTCTTATCAGCCCCAGCATTTT.

The rearrangement uses TRBV7-2 and TRBJ2-3; 8 positions agree with TRBD2. Germline lookup yields CDR1 SGHTA and CDR2 FQGNSA. The CDR3 runs to 15 residues. V lost 1 base and J lost 5; bases outside the gene matches: 5. The CDR3 coding sequence is TGTGCCAGCAGCTTAGGGACTAGCCGGGGAGATACGCAGTATTTT. It is translated as CASSLGTSRGDTQYF. Filled out from reference TRBV7-2 and TRBJ2-3, the complete variable domain reads GAGVSQSPSNKVTEKGKDVELRCDPISGHTALYWYRQSLGQGLEFLIYFQGNSAPDKSGLPSDRFSAERTGGSVSTLTIQRTQQEDSAVYLCASSLGTSRGDTQYFGPGTRLTVL.

This clonotype has more than one count but fewer than ten. The chain employs TRBV20-1 and TRBJ2-1, with TRBD2 identical over 10 bases. Per germline, CDR1 DFQATT and CDR2 SNEGSKA (reference sequence). The CDR3 sequence is 15 residues long. The V gene end was trimmed by 6 bases and the J gene end by 1 base; junction bases not matched to a gene: 6. DNA of the CDR3: TGCAGTGCCCTAAAACTAGCGGGGTCCTACAATGAGCAGTTCTTC. This codes for CSALKLAGSYNEQFF.